Here is one T cell receptor beta chain with its context. This entry is derived from a study of cytomegalovirus exposure and HLA in healthy donors. The protocol was immunoSEQ multiplex PCR, while the TCRdb copy is restricted to in-frame clones and leaves out a portion. The table lists some 120,000 clones, 89% of them singletons. Germline assignment: CDR1 SGHRS and CDR2 YFSETQ. This CDR3 has 13 residues. Trimming cost V 9 bases and J 3 bases, with 16 bases left between them. The sequence came from a man aged 30 to 39 in good health and CMV-seronegative. The chain employs TRBV5-1 and TRBJ2-7; D is perhaps TRBD1 (5 bases). Sample: PBMCs. CDR3: CATAPDSDYEQYF. In nucleotides, the CDR3 is TGCGCCACCGCCCCAGACAGTGACTACGAGCAGTACTTC.